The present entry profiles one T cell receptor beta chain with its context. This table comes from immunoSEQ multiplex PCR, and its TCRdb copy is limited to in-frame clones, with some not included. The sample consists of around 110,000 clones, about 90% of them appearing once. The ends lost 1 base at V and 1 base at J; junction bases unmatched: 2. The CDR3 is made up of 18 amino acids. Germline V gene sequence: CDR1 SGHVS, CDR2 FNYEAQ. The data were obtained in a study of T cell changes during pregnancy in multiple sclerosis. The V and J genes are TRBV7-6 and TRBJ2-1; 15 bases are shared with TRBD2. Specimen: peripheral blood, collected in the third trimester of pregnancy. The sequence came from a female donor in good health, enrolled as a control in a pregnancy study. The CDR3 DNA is TGTGCCAGCAGCTTAGGGACTAGCGGGGGGGCGTCCTACAATGAGCAGTTCTTC. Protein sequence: CASSLGTSGGASYNEQFF.